A single sample gave rise to the 28 T cell receptor beta chains below, sequenced in a study of blood T cells in healthy people across ages. A sample-barcoded 5' primer and a J-beta primer mix were used in a second PCR of roughly 6 to 11 cycles. TCRdb re-analysed the 5' RACE reads in MiXCR, keeping a single row per CDR3 protein. The table includes approximately 800,000 distinct CDR3 sequences, roughly 25% detected once. Separately, the same data were catalogued under a study of T cells of mothers and their children.

The sample comprised blood. The source of these receptors is a boy younger than 18 in good health.

This clonotype appeared a few times. The gene calls are TRBV7-2 and TRBJ2-5, with D unresolved. This CDR3 comprises 15 residues. Germline V gives CDR1 SGHTA, CDR2 FQGNSA. Between the trimmed V and J ends, which lost 6 bases and 5 bases, there was a span of 19 bases. The CDR3 sequence is CASRRNIGFRETQYF. The CDR3, as DNA: TGTGCCAGCAGACGGAATATCGGGTTTAGGGAGACCCAGTACTTC.

V is TRBV7-2 and J is TRBJ2-3; a weak D match, TRBD2 (5 bases). Germline CDR1 SGHTA, CDR2 FQGNSA. Trimming left V 5 bases short and J 6 bases short, with 12 bases between. The CDR3 consists of 13 residues. The CDR3: CASSPGTGDTQYF. CDR3 nucleotides: TGTGCCAGCAGCCCAGGAACGGGGGATACGCAGTATTTT.

The V gene is TRBV21-1, the J gene TRBJ1-6. TRBV21-1 is an annotated pseudogene. CDR3 size: 11 residues. The CDR3 region is CASVGRWALHF. The CDR3 DNA is TGTGCCAGCGTAGGCCGTTGGGCCCTCCACTTT.

This clonotype was picked up a small number of times. V is TRBV5-1 and J is TRBJ2-5; D perhaps matches TRBD2 (6 bases). V was trimmed by 5 bases and J by 4 bases, leaving 18 bases between them. CDR1 is SGHRS, CDR2 YFSETQ, per germline. The CDR3 contains 15 residues. In DNA, the CDR3 is TGCGCCAGCAGGGAGGGGCTGGGGCTTCCAGAGACCCAGTACTTC. Translating it yields CASREGLGLPETQYF.

As regards this clonotype: The conserved closing phenylalanine or tryptophan is absent in this CDR3, likely reflecting a read error. No DNA is shown, since the ends of the CDR3 on it are uncertain; the CDR3 is the one TCRdb lists. The chain employs TRBV5-1 and TRBJ2-5; no DNA check was done on the table's D call, TRBD1. The CDR3 totals 11 residues, both ends included. Germline CDR1 reads SGHRS; CDR2 reads YFSETQ. The CDR3 is CASSSGQGKGV.

About this clonotype: At one end, the junction sequence differs from germline, possibly due to a read error. The chain is built from TRBV5-1 and TRBJ1-2; unclear D gene. CDR3 length: 15 residues. The V gene's germline CDR1 is SGHRS and CDR2 YFSETQ. CDR3 sequence reads: CASSHGLLANYGYTF. CDR3 DNA: TGCGCCAGCAGCCACGGGCTCCTGGCTAACTACGGCTACACCTTC. The entire variable domain, with the rest obtained from reference TRBV5-1 and TRBJ1-2, is as follows: KAGVTQTPRYLIKTRGQQVTLSCSPISGHRSVSWYQQTPGQGLQFLFEYFSETQRNKGNFPGRFSGRQFSNSRSEMNVSTLELGDSALYLCASSHGLLANYGYTFGSGTRLTVV.

The chain has TRBV7-2 and TRBJ2-5, with D possibly matching TRBD1 (5 bases). The DNA matches TRBJ2-7 better at its end, which makes the J call doubtful. The CDR3 sequence is 13 residues long. CDR1 and CDR2 from the germline V gene are SGHTA and FQGNSA. The CDR3 sequence: CASNPFRGDEQYF. For the CDR3, the DNA is TGTGCCAGCAACCCCTTTAGGGGTGACGAGCAGTACTTC.

This clonotype was recorded many times. The chain employs TRBV9 and TRBJ1-6; D gene unclear. V was trimmed by 2 bases and J by 7 bases, leaving 4 bases between them. This CDR3 is 12 amino acids long. Germline CDR1 SGDLS, CDR2 YYNGEE. The CDR3 reads CASSVGNSPLHF. In DNA, the CDR3 is TGTGCCAGCAGCGTCGGGAATTCACCCCTCCACTTT.

This chain links TRBV6-1 with TRBJ1-2; D is ambiguous. The CDR3 extends over 11 amino acids. Trimming shortened V by 6 bases and J by 6 bases, and 8 bases separated the two germline ends. Germline-derived CDR1 and CDR2 are MNHNS and SASEGT. CDR3 residues: CASSLTDGYTF. CDR3 in DNA: TGTGCCAGCAGCTTGACCGATGGCTACACCTTC.

The CDR3 sequence is CASRRQGTSYEQYF. The CDR3 DNA reads TGTGCCAGCAGGCGACAGGGTACGAGCTACGAGCAGTACTTC. The rearrangement links TRBV7-9 to TRBJ2-5; 7 bases fit TRBD1. The closer fit of TRBJ2-7 to the DNA end suggests the J call may be wrong. CDR1 is SEHNR and CDR2 is FQNEAQ in the germline V gene (reference sequence). The CDR3 spans 14 residues.

This clonotype was found a few times. The chain recombines TRBV6-2 or TRBV6-3 with TRBJ1-5; no clear D. This CDR3 is 16 amino acids long. Looked up from germline, CDR1 is MNHEY and CDR2 is SVGEGT. Deletions cut 5 bases from V and 4 bases from J, with 18 bases between. The CDR3 sequence is CASSPRVPRVNQPQHF. The CDR3 DNA follows: TGTGCCAGCAGTCCTCGGGTTCCGAGAGTAAATCAGCCCCAGCATTTT.

The V call is TRBV9, the J call TRBJ2-5, with TRBD2 identical over 11 bases. The J call could be wrong; TRBJ2-7 is a better fit for the DNA end. Germline V gene lookup returns CDR1 SGDLS and CDR2 YYNGEE. The CDR3 extends over 15 amino acids. CDR3 bases: TGTGCCAGCAGCGCATCCTCCGGGACTAGCGGCGAGCAGTACTTC. It encodes CASSASSGTSGEQYF.

Note on this clonotype: Sequence at one end of the junction differs from germline and may be a read error. The chain employs TRBV25-1 and TRBJ2-5; 7 bases are a match to TRBD2. The assigned J gene may be wrong: the sequence end matches TRBJ2-1 better. Germline V lookup: CDR1 MGHDK, CDR2 SYGVNS. The CDR3 spans 12 residues. The CDR3 here is CAGSDQRGEQFF. In DNA form, the CDR3 reads TGTGCCGGCAGTGACCAGCGGGGAGAGCAGTTCTTC.

This rearrangement joins TRBV5-1 to TRBJ1-2; 8 bases align to TRBD1. The V gene's germline CDR1 is SGHRS and CDR2 YFSETQ. The CDR3 extends over 15 amino acids. V trimming: 3 bases; J trimming: 4 bases; junction bases outside the gene matches: 8. This CDR3 reads CASSSGGQGGYGYTF. The CDR3 nucleotides read TGCGCCAGCAGCTCGGGTGGACAGGGAGGCTATGGCTACACCTTC.

In this sample, this clonotype turned up a few times. V and J are TRBV3-1 and TRBJ2-1, with TRBD2 matching over 7 bases. Per germline, CDR1 LGHDT and CDR2 YNNKEL (reference sequence). V lost 4 bases, J lost 10 bases, and 13 bases stayed unmatched. CDR3 length: 15 amino acids. Written as DNA, the CDR3 is TGTGCCAGCAGCCCCGTAGCGGGCTTTGACTACGAGCAGTTCTTC. It is translated as CASSPVAGFDYEQFF.

This clonotype has only a few counts. The chain joins TRBV6-2 or TRBV6-3 to TRBJ2-1; perhaps TRBD2 as D (5 bases). The tail of the sequence fits TRBJ2-7 better, so the J call may be wrong. The CDR3 extends over 16 amino acids. Looked up from germline, CDR1 is MNHEY and CDR2 is SVGEGT. In DNA, the CDR3 is TGTGCCAGCAGCCACCATCCCGGGGTACGGTCCTACGAGCAGTACTTC. Amino acids: CASSHHPGVRSYEQYF.

This clonotype was observed a few times. The chain combines TRBV29-1 with TRBJ2-2; D may be TRBD1 (6 bases). Per the germline V gene, CDR1 is SQVTM and CDR2 is ANQGSEA. The CDR3 loop spans 13 amino acids. The germline V and J ends were trimmed by 8 bases and 5 bases, with 15 bases remaining between them. The CDR3 nucleotides read TGCAGCCACCGGGACACCCGGACCGGGGAGCTGTTTTTT. It codes for CSHRDTRTGELFF.

The chain is built from TRBV20-1 and TRBJ2-5; D not resolved. The CDR3 extends over 13 amino acids. The V gene's germline CDR1 is DFQATT and CDR2 SNEGSKA (reference sequence). CDR3 sequence: CSLTGSRIETQYF. The CDR3 coding sequence is TGCTCCCTAACGGGCTCCAGAATAGAGACCCAGTACTTC.

This chain uses TRBV6-6 with TRBJ1-1; no firm D call. Germline-derived CDR1 and CDR2 are MNHNY and SVGAGI (reference sequence). This CDR3 has 12 amino acids. Trimming stripped 2 bases from V and 8 bases from J, with 9 bases between. The CDR3 DNA reads TGTGCCAGCAGTTACGGTGGACGGGAAGCTTTCTTT. Translating gives CASSYGGREAFF.

The table lists this clonotype with many counts. The V gene is TRBV29-1, the J gene TRBJ2-5, with 10 bases lining up with TRBD2. Per germline, CDR1 SQVTM and CDR2 ANQGSEA. J gave up 4 bases and V 0 bases, and 8 bases lay outside the gene matches. The CDR3 is 16 residues long. As DNA, the CDR3 is TGCAGCGTTGAAGATCGGAGCGGGGGGGCCGTAGAGACCCAGTACTTC. This codes for CSVEDRSGGAVETQYF.

The chain joins TRBV6-5 to TRBJ1-3; D is unresolved. Per germline, CDR1 MNHEY and CDR2 SVGAGI. The CDR3 loop spans 16 amino acids. The V gene lost 2 bases and the J gene lost 0 bases, with 11 bases spanning the gap. The CDR3 DNA reads as TGTGCCAGCAGTTACGGGAACTCCGACTCTGGAAACACCATATATTTT. Amino acids: CASSYGNSDSGNTIYF.

The V call is TRBV20-1, the J call TRBJ2-7; a possible D gene is TRBD1 (6 bases). This CDR3 is built from 16 residues. V was pared by 3 bases and J by 3 bases, with 21 bases between. Germline assignment: CDR1 DFQATT and CDR2 SNEGSKA (reference sequence). The CDR3 sequence is CSASYRERGLRYEQYF. CDR3 bases: TGCAGTGCTAGTTACAGGGAAAGGGGCTTGCGCTACGAGCAGTACTTC.

The V and J genes are TRBV19 and TRBJ2-7; 9 bases align to TRBD2. This CDR3 has 16 amino acids. Germline CDR1 reads LNHDA; CDR2 reads SQIVND (reference sequence). Trimming at V came to 5 bases and at J to 0 bases, leaving 8 bases not matched to a gene. The CDR3 sequence is CASSPLTSGYSYEQYF. Written as DNA, the CDR3 is TGTGCCAGTAGTCCCTTGACTAGCGGCTACTCCTACGAGCAGTACTTC.

The chain couples TRBV20-1 to TRBJ2-3; 8 bases line up with TRBD2. The junction had 9 bases not matched to a gene; V was cut back by 8 bases and J by 2 bases. Germline V gene sequence: CDR1 DFQATT, CDR2 SNEGSKA (reference sequence). There are 14 residues in the CDR3. The CDR3 region is CSQTRGGVTDTQYF. CDR3 sequence (DNA): TGCAGTCAAACTCGGGGGGGGGTCACAGATACGCAGTATTTT.

This clonotype has more than one count but fewer than ten. CDR3 protein: CASSFYRVETQYF. CDR3 DNA: TGTGCCAGCAGTTTCTACCGAGTGGAGACCCAGTACTTC. The chain couples TRBV12-3 or TRBV12-4 to TRBJ2-5; D not certain. The ends were cut back, 3 bases at V and 5 bases at J, with 10 bases in the middle. The CDR3 is made up of 13 amino acids.

This clonotype was seen a handful of times. The chain recombines TRBV5-1 with TRBJ2-7; D gene unclear. V gave up 1 base and J gave up 0 bases, with 11 bases separating them. There are 15 residues in the CDR3. The germline CDR1 and CDR2 sequences are SGHRS and YFSETQ. The CDR3: CASSLLAGNSYEQYF. Here the CDR3 DNA reads TGCGCCAGCAGCTTGCTTGCAGGAAACTCCTACGAGCAGTACTTC.

The V call is TRBV2, the J call TRBJ2-7; 10 bases fit TRBD1. This CDR3 spans 16 amino acids. Losses at the gene ends were 0 bases for V and 2 bases for J; bases not matched to a gene: 4. Germline assignment: CDR1 SNHLY and CDR2 FYNNEI. Here the CDR3 DNA reads TGTGCCAGCAGTGAAGCTGTAGGGACAGGGGCCTACGAGCAGTACTTC. Its translation: CASSEAVGTGAYEQYF.

The J gene is TRBJ1-6, the V gene TRBV27; D perhaps matches TRBD1 (5 bases). This CDR3 is 13 amino acids long. Germline CDR1 and CDR2: MNHEY and SMNVEV (reference sequence). Trimming took 8 bases from V and 7 from J, leaving 12 bases between them. The CDR3 region has the DNA TGTGCCAGCGGAGGGGTTTGGAATTCACCCCTCCACTTT. This codes for CASGGVWNSPLHF.